This TCR beta chain came from a study of shared clonotypes between healthy human individuals. The method was immunoSEQ multiplex PCR; TCRdb's version includes in-frame clones alone and lacks a portion of them. The sample includes about 690,000 clones, less than 95% of them seen just once. The specimen sequenced was memory CD8+ T cells from PBMCs. Regarding subset: CD45RO+ cells pooled with CCR7-negative TemRA cells. The sequence was collected from a man aged 18-30 years in good health. Some clones in this sample may be carry-over from other donors' samples.

The CDR3 DNA is TGTGCCAGCAGCTCCCCGACAGAAAGCACAGATACGCAGTATTTT. Residues: CASSSPTESTDTQYF. The chain carries TRBV5-6 and TRBJ2-3, with TRBD1 as a possible D gene (5 bases). This CDR3 region has 15 residues. V lost 3 bases to trimming and J lost 0 bases, with 11 bases between them. Germline values: CDR1 SGHDT, CDR2 YYEEEE. Together with reference TRBV5-6 and TRBJ2-3, the CDR3 gives the full variable domain: DAGVTQSPTHLIKTRGQQVTLRCSPKSGHDTVSWYQQALGQGPQFIFQYYEEEERQRGNFPDRFSGHQFPNYSSELNVNALLLGDSALYLCASSSPTESTDTQYFGPGTRLTVL.